Below are 4 T cell receptor beta chains sequenced from a single sample in a study of blood T cell repertoires in COVID-19. Here immunoSEQ multiplex PCR was the method, and the copy in TCRdb shows in-frame clones only, minus some. Found here are some 110,000 clones, roughly 79% of them singletons; the top ten hold roughly 7%. The sequencing sample was made of peripheral blood. These receptors were collected from a man between 65 and 85 years old with active or convalescent COVID-19.

The rearrangement joins TRBV7-2 to TRBJ2-1, with D maybe TRBD2 (5 bases). The germline gives CDR1 SGHTA, CDR2 FQGNSA. V lost 3 bases to trimming and J lost 2 bases, with 17 bases between them. This CDR3 has 17 residues. The CDR3: CASSLRSVALTYNEQFF. Written as DNA, the CDR3 is TGTGCCAGCAGCTTGAGGTCCGTAGCGCTTACCTACAATGAGCAGTTCTTC.

The chain joins TRBV7-6 to TRBJ2-5; D is unresolved. The CDR3 spans 12 residues. The germline CDR1 and CDR2 sequences are SGHVS and FNYEAQ. Deletions cut 5 bases from V and 5 bases from J, with 9 bases between. This CDR3 reads CASSSEWETQYF. DNA of the CDR3: TGTGCCAGCAGCAGTGAGTGGGAGACCCAGTACTTC.

The chain combines TRBV20-1 with TRBJ1-2; D is unclear. The length of the CDR3 is 10 residues. Germline CDR1 is DFQATT and CDR2 is SNEGSKA (reference sequence). V lost 6 bases, J lost 7 bases, and 9 bases lay in between. The CDR3 region has the DNA TGCAGTGCCCTGAGTGGTGGCTACACCTTC. As protein: CSALSGGYTF.

A few counts support this clone. This rearrangement joins TRBV7-3 to TRBJ2-3; possible D gene TRBD2, 7 bases. Germline values: CDR1 SGHTA, CDR2 FQGTGA. This CDR3 is 16 amino acids long. Between the trimmed V and J ends, which lost 6 bases and 1 base, there was a span of 17 bases. This chain's CDR3 is CASSMGGGKGTDTQYF. The CDR3, as DNA: TGTGCCAGCAGTATGGGAGGGGGGAAAGGCACAGATACGCAGTATTTT. The full variable domain, in which reference TRBV7-3 and TRBJ2-3 provide the parts outside the CDR3, is GAGVSQTPSNKVTEKGKYVELRCDPISGHTALYWYRQSLGQGPEFLIYFQGTGAADDSGLPNDRFFAVRPEGSVSTLKIQRTERGDSAVYLCASSMGGGKGTDTQYFGPGTRLTVL.